The T cell receptor (beta chain) under discussion was sequenced for a study of blood T cell repertoires in COVID-19. In the study overall: The United States, Italy and Spain supplied acute and convalescent COVID-19 samples.

As originally analysed: Amplified reference gene primers provided the basis for estimating nucleated cell counts. Measured with immunoSEQ multiplex PCR; TCRdb has only the in-frame clones, and not every one. D and trimming come from the DNA, and the V and J calls and clone size come from that table. Of approximately 69,000 clones listed, roughly 79% are singletons. The germline CDR1 and CDR2 sequences are KGHSH and LQKENI. The CDR3 contains 14 residues. With V trimmed by 6 bases and J by 4 bases, 8 bases remained unmatched. The sequenced sample was peripheral blood. The TCR originated in a woman in her 70s with acute or convalescent COVID-19. This sequence joins TRBV18 and TRBJ2-5, with 7 positions matching TRBD1. CDR3 bases: TGTGCCAGCTCGAACCGACAGGGTGCAGAGACCCAGTACTTC. Its translation is CASSNRQGAETQYF. The whole variable domain, remainder taken from reference TRBV18 and TRBJ2-5, is NAGVMQNPRHLVRRRGQEARLRCSPMKGHSHVYWYRQLPEEGLKFMVYLQKENIIDESGMPKERFSAEFPKEGPSILRIQQVVRGDSAAYFCASSNRQGAETQYFGPGTRLLVL.